Below, one T cell receptor (beta chain) is given with its context. This table comes from immunoSEQ multiplex PCR, and its TCRdb copy is limited to in-frame clones, with some not included. Among 65,000 to 95,000 clones listed, around 85% were seen once. This specimen comes from a study of technical replicates of blood from several donors. The CDR3 runs to 14 residues. V trimming: 7 bases; J trimming: 5 bases; junction bases outside the gene matches: 9. The V gene's germline CDR1 is SGHAT and CDR2 FQNNGV. The origin of this receptor is a human donor in good health. Some clones in this sample may be carry-over from other donors' samples. The chain has TRBV11-2 and TRBJ2-7, with 9 bases that match TRBD2. Source material: PBMCs. The CDR3 nucleotides are TGTGCCAGCACGACAGGACTAGCGTTCCACGAGCAGTACTTC. Translated: CASTTGLAFHEQYF.